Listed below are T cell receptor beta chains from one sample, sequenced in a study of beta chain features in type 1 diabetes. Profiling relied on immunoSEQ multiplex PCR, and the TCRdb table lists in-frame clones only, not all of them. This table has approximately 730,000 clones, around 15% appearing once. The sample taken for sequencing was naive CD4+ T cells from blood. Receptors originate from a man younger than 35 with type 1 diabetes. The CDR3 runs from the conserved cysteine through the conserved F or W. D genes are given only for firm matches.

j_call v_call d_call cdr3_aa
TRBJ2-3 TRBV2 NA CASSETALGADTQYF
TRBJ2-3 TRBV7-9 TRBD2 CASGLGTQSTDTQYF
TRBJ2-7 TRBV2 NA CASSEGWGPEQYF
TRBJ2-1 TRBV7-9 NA CASSLDHYNEQFF
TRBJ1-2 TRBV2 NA CASSEQGDYGYTF
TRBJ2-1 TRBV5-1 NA CASSLAGHDNEQFF
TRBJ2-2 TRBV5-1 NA CASSSQDPYTGELFF
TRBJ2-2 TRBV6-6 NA CASFLRLGGELFF
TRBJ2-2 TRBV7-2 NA CASSGASQNTGELFF
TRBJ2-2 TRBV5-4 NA CASSLGGTGFPGELFF
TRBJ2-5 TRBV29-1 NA CSVGMRGDQETQYF
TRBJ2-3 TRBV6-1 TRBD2 CASSDSGTPDTQYF
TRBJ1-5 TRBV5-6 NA CASSSYSNQPQHF
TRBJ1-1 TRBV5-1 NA CASSPRGSGTEAFF
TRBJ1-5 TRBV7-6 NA CASSLTEYQPQHF
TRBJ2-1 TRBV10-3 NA CAIRDTQGEEQFF
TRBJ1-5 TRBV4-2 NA CASSTDNQPQHF
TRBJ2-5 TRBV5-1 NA CASSPSRETQYF
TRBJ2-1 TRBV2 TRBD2 CASSDASGGANEQFF
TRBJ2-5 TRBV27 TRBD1 CASSSYRGQYETQYF
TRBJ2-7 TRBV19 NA CASSTPLDRYEQYF
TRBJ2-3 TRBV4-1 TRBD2 CASSQVGTTGGDTQYF
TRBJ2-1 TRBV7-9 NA CASSRRTLANYNEQFF
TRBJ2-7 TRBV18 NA CASSPGDFREQYF
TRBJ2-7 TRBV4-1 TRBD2 CASSQGASGRVYEQYF
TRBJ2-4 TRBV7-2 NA CASSLSVGLAKNIQYF
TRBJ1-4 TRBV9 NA CASSVSAVTGEKLFF
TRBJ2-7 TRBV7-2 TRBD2 CASSPRPLAGGYEQYF
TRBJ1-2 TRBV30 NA CAWRPGRKRGYTF
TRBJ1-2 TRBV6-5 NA CASTQTRWDYTF
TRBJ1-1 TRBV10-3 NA CAIRGVNTEAFF
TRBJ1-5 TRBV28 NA CASCPWGSNQPQHF
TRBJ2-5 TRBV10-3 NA CAISPGETQYF
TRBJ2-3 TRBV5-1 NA CASSLAGLKGDTQYF
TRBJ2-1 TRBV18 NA CASSPPFPGGENEQFF
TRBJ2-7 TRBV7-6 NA CASSPRTAPYEQYF
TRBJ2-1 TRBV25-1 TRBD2 CASSEAWTAGGLYNEQFF
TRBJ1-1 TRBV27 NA CATAPRGRNTEAFF
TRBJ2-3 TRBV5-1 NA CASSRAADTQYF
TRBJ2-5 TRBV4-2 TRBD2 CASSQGTGTSPAGTQYF
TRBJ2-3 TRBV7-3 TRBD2 CASSPRPGTSGVSTDTQYF
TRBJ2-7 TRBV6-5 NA CASSYPGSSHEQYF
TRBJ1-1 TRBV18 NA CASSPGQNTEAFF
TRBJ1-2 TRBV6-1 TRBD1 CAIGQGPNYGYTF
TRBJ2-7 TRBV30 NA CAWSSTVYEQYF